Reported below is one TCR beta chain. There is no known antigen for this receptor. Per-base quality was not reported, and no clone a single base away is much larger than it. The data derive from a study of blood T cell repertoires in COVID-19 (TCRdb year 2020). For the wider study: Collaborator samples came from the United States, Italy and Spain and covered acute and convalescent phases of COVID-19. Where available, HLA class I and class II types were obtained from metadata supplied by the sample provider rather than from assay-based typing. The prospective study material was composed of cDNA or gDNA derived from T cells, B-cell-depleted T cells, or PBMCs. The sample metadata nearly always contained a de-identified subject ID, COVID-19 status, age in years and sex. The repertoires were made available in a free public database intended to serve as a resource for research on the immune response to SARS-CoV-2. Deeply sampled blood TCRbeta repertoires from subjects exposed to, actively infected with, or recovered from COVID-19 were included in the dataset. Samples came from the ongoing ImmuneRACE study (first 160 participants) plus 1,254 subjects from 6 global collaborators.

Beyond this particular receptor, the publication reports: Clinical and demographic metadata were provided uncurated, with the amount varying by source and participant.

The V end loses 1 base and the J end loses 11 bases, and a stretch of 17 bases separates them. For CDR1 and CDR2, the germline V gene lists MGHRA and YSYEKL. The CDR3, from cysteine to phenylalanine, totals 14 residues. Of the read, only the CDR3 DNA is kept; its 42 bases are in frame from base 1. Whole blood was collected in K2EDTA tubes by collaborating institutions according to the institutions' own protocols. For TCRbeta analysis, collaborators shipped samples as frozen whole blood, isolated PBMCs, or DNA extracted from either of those sample types. The immunoSEQ Assay, a bias-controlled multiplex PCR, was used to amplify TCRbeta CDR3 regions from genomic DNA. For the original study's pipeline: The number of nucleated cells in each sample was estimated from the amplification of reference gene primers within the assay. Sequence reads were collapsed and filtered to measure the absolute abundance of every unique TCRbeta CDR3 rearrangement. For each sample, productive Simpson clonality was calculated as the square root of Simpson's diversity index over productive rearrangements. TCRdb took over this immuneACCESS table, retaining in-frame rearrangements with V and J assigned. Such tables are incomplete; in checked studies, under half of the missing clones stem from an unresolved V gene, and the remainder is unexplained. The D gene and trimming were derived from the DNA, and the V and J assignments and clone size from that table. The sample profile shows roughly 69,000 clones; around four fifths of them were found once. About 10% of the sample belongs to the ten largest clones.

This clonotype was sampled from a woman aged 50 to 65 with acute or convalescent COVID-19. The sample taken for sequencing was peripheral blood. The chain is made from TRBV4-1 and TRBJ1-1, with no confidently assigned D gene. The DNA sequence is TGCGCCAGCAGCCAAGGAGGGTCAGAGGGCAAGGCTTTCTTT. The translation is CASSQGGSEGKAFF.